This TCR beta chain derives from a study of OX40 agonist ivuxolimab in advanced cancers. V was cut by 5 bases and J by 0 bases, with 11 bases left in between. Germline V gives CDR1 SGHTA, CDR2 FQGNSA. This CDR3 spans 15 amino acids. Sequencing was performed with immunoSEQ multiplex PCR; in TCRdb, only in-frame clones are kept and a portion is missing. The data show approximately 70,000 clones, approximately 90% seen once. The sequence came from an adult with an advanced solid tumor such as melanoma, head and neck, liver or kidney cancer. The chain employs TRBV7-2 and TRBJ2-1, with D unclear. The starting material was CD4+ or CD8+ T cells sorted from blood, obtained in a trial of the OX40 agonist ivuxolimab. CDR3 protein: CASSTRLGSYNEQFF. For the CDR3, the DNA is TGTGCCAGCAGCACGCGACTGGGCTCCTACAATGAGCAGTTCTTC.